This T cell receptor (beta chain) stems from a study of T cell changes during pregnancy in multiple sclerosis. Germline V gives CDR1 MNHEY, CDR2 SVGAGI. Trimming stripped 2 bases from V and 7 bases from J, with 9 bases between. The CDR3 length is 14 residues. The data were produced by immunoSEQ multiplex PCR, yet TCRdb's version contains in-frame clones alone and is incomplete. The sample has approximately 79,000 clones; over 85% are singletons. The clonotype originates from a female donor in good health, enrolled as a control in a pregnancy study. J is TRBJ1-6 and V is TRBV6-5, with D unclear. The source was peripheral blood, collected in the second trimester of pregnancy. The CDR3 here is CASSYAGFNSPLHF. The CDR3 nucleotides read TGTGCCAGCAGTTACGCGGGGTTCAATTCACCCCTCCACTTT.